The rows below give T cell receptor beta chains drawn from one sample of a study of T cell responses to AZD1222 COVID-19 vaccine. Clones were read by immunoSEQ multiplex PCR, and TCRdb kept only the in-frame ones, dropping some. The repertoire consists of about 100,000 clones, with nearly 95% occurring once and the leading ten covering approximately 1.7%. The material was peripheral blood, obtained on day 0 of AZD1222 vaccination. These receptors were obtained from an adult in good health. The CDR3 runs from the conserved cysteine through the conserved F or W. The D gene is left open where the match is weak. Some rows have no size entry. The others give once, few or many, or a class for an expanded clone.

DNA,CDR3,size,D,V,J
TGTGCCAGCAGCCGGCCGGGACAGTCAGGAAAACTGTTTTTT,CASSRPGQSGKLFF,-,TRBD1,TRBV3-1/TRBV3-2,TRBJ1-4
TGTGCCAGCACTTGGGGACAGTCGAACACTGAAGCTTTCTTT,CASTWGQSNTEAFF,-,TRBD1,TRBV3-1/TRBV3-2,TRBJ1-1
TGTGCCAGCAGCTTCACGACTAGCGGGAGCGTTGTCTGGAAGAGCCAGTTCTTC,CASSFTTSGSVVWKSQFF,-,TRBD2,TRBV7-2,TRBJ2-1
TGTGCCAGCAGCTTGGTTCAGGGGGGCTACACCTTC,CASSLVQGGYTF,once,-,TRBV5-6,TRBJ1-2
TGTGCCAGCAGTGGACCCGGGCTAGCCCTCACAGATACGCAGTATTTT,CASSGPGLALTDTQYF,-,-,TRBV27,TRBJ2-3
TGTGCCAGCAGTTTCCCGCTCACGGGAGCTCTTTCCTCCGAGCAGTTCTTC,CASSFPLTGALSSEQFF,-,-,TRBV28,TRBJ2-1
TGTGCCAGTAGTACAACAGGGATTAATGAAAAACTGTTTTTT,CASSTTGINEKLFF,-,-,TRBV19,TRBJ1-4
TGTGCCAGCAGTTTATATGGCCCGGGGACAGGGGGTACTCAGCCCCAGCATTTT,CASSLYGPGTGGTQPQHF,-,TRBD1,TRBV27,TRBJ1-5
TGTGCCAGCTCACCAACCGGGGTGAGGGTAAACATTCAGCACTTC,CASSPTGVRVNIQHF,-,-,TRBV18,TRBJ2-4
TGTGCCAGCAGCGGGGGACAGCCGAACACTGAAGCTTTCTTT,CASSGGQPNTEAFF,-,TRBD1,TRBV5-6,TRBJ1-1
TGTGCCAGCAGAAGACAGGAGAACACTGAAGCTTTCTTT,CASRRQENTEAFF,-,-,TRBV6-5,TRBJ1-1
TGTGCCAGCAGCTTCGGGGCCCCGCCGAACACTGAAGCTTTCTTT,CASSFGAPPNTEAFF,-,-,TRBV7-9,TRBJ1-1
TGTGCCACCAGCAGAGCACCACAGGGGTACGAGCAGTACTTC,CATSRAPQGYEQYF,-,TRBD1,TRBV15,TRBJ2-7
TGTGCCAGCAGCCAAGAACACAAAATATATGGCTACACCTTC,CASSQEHKIYGYTF,-,-,TRBV3-1/TRBV3-2,TRBJ1-2
TGTGCCAGCAGTTCCCTAGCGGGAGTGGTGCCTGAGCAGTTCTTC,CASSSLAGVVPEQFF,-,TRBD2,TRBV6-2/TRBV6-3,TRBJ2-1
TGTGCCAGCAGCTTGACTTATCTGGAGGGGAGGGCCAATGAGCAGTTCTTC,CASSLTYLEGRANEQFF,once,TRBD2,TRBV5-5,TRBJ2-1
TGTGCCAGCAGCGGACAGGGCGATCAAGAGACCCAGTACTTC,CASSGQGDQETQYF,-,TRBD1,TRBV5-4,TRBJ2-5
TGTGCCTGGAGGGAAGGACTAGCGGACTACGAGCAGTACTTC,CAWREGLADYEQYF,-,TRBD2,TRBV30,TRBJ2-7
TGTGCCAGCTCACCAGTACAGGGGGCGACCGGGGAGCTGTTTTTT,CASSPVQGATGELFF,-,TRBD1,TRBV18,TRBJ2-2
TGTGCCAGCAGCGTAGATCTCCAGGGGAGCTCCTACAATGAGCAGTTCTTC,CASSVDLQGSSYNEQFF,-,-,TRBV9,TRBJ2-1
TGTGCCAGCATGTTGACAGGGGGTGGTTCACCCCTCCACTTT,CASMLTGGGSPLHF,-,TRBD1,TRBV2,TRBJ1-6
TGCGCCAGCAGCCGCCAAAGGGACTCCGCTGTTGAAGCTTTCTTT,CASSRQRDSAVEAFF,-,-,TRBV4-1,TRBJ1-1